These 29 T cell receptor beta chains share one sample of origin, sequenced in a study of cytomegalovirus exposure and HLA in healthy donors. With 60 Vbeta and 13 Jbeta primers, the PCR was carried out. Only in-frame clones appear in the TCRdb table, and some are missing; sequencing was by immunoSEQ multiplex PCR. The table shows 200,000 to 250,000 clones, with 65% to 85% occurring only once. Material: PBMCs. The source is a man younger than 45 in good health and CMV-seronegative.

V gene TRBV6-5 combines with J gene TRBJ2-1; no clear D. The CDR3 loop spans 12 amino acids. Germline values: CDR1 MNHEY, CDR2 SVGAGI. V was pared by 6 bases and J by 1 base, with 4 bases between. CDR3 sequence reads: CASSQSYNEQFF. The CDR3 DNA follows: TGTGCCAGCAGCCAATCCTACAATGAGCAGTTCTTC.

Of note for this clone: Other DNA sequences in this sample translate to the same CDR3. The rearrangement joins TRBV7-2 to TRBJ2-7; 8 positions agree with TRBD1. CDR1 and CDR2 from the germline V gene are SGHTA and FQGNSA. V was pared by 0 bases and J by 3 bases, with 4 bases of the junction left unmatched. The CDR3 runs 15 residues. The CDR3 DNA is TGTGCCAGCAGCTTAGCGACCGACAGGGGCTACGAGCAGTACTTC. Amino acid sequence: CASSLATDRGYEQYF.

The J gene is TRBJ2-7, the V gene TRBV6-5; D might be TRBD1 (5 bases). V lost 6 bases to trimming and J lost 1 base, with 13 bases between them. CDR1 and CDR2 (germline): MNHEY, SVGAGI. This CDR3 is built from 14 residues. CDR3 sequence reads: CASSPTDSSYEQYF. The CDR3 DNA follows: TGTGCCAGCAGCCCAACCGACAGTTCCTACGAGCAGTACTTC.

V gene TRBV5-1 combines with J gene TRBJ2-1; TRBD2 aligns across 7 bases. V lost 3 bases, J lost 3 bases, and 12 bases stayed unmatched. Germline V gene lookup returns CDR1 SGHRS and CDR2 YFSETQ. The CDR3 has 17 residues. CDR3 loop: CASSWRPSGAIYNEQFF. CDR3 bases: TGCGCCAGCAGCTGGCGTCCTAGCGGTGCTATCTACAATGAGCAGTTCTTC.

There are a few counts of this clone. The rearrangement links TRBV7-8 to TRBJ1-2; 8 bases are a match to TRBD1. CDR1 is SGHVS, CDR2 FQNEAQ, per germline. V shed 8 bases and J 8 bases; nucleotides not matched to a gene: 19. The CDR3 runs 16 residues. The CDR3 loop reads CASRRGTGPNGGGYTF. In nucleotides, the CDR3 is TGTGCCAGCCGACGCGGGACAGGACCCAACGGAGGGGGCTACACCTTC.

The J gene is TRBJ2-3, the V gene TRBV6-6, with 13 positions matching TRBD2. V was clipped by 2 bases and J by 5 bases; unmatched bases: 4. This CDR3 has 16 amino acids. Germline-derived CDR1 and CDR2 are MNHNY and SVGAGI (reference sequence). CDR3: CASSYLGLAGEDTQYF. Written as DNA, the CDR3 is TGTGCCAGCAGTTACCTTGGACTAGCGGGGGAAGATACGCAGTATTTT.

The chain has TRBV6-5 and TRBJ2-7, with a possible D match to TRBD1 (5 bases). The V and J ends lost 8 bases and 1 base respectively, with 15 bases between them. This CDR3 contains 14 residues. CDR1 MNHEY and CDR2 SVGAGI come from the germline V gene. The CDR3 protein is CASGASQGSYEQYF. For the CDR3, the DNA is TGTGCCAGCGGGGCCTCCCAGGGATCCTACGAGCAGTACTTC.

The rearrangement links TRBV6-1 to TRBJ2-7, with D maybe TRBD1 (6 bases). CDR1 MNHNS and CDR2 SASEGT come from the germline V gene. The V gene lost 7 bases and the J gene lost 1 base, with 8 bases spanning the gap. The CDR3 runs to 12 residues. CDR3 sequence: CASIQGSYEQYF. DNA of the CDR3: TGTGCCAGCATTCAGGGGTCCTACGAGCAGTACTTC.

The chain couples TRBV2 to TRBJ2-7, with TRBD2 identical over 15 bases. V shed 3 bases, J shed 6 bases, and the junction held 6 bases outside the gene matches. Germline assignment: CDR1 SNHLY and CDR2 FYNNEI. CDR3 length equals 16 residues. The CDR3 protein is CASSEGWTSGGGEQYF. CDR3 DNA: TGTGCCAGCAGTGAGGGTTGGACTAGCGGGGGGGGCGAGCAGTACTTC.

V usage is TRBV7-6 and J usage is TRBJ2-7; no clear D. Trimming removed 5 bases from V and 6 bases from J, with 11 bases in between. CDR1 and CDR2 (germline): SGHVS, FNYEAQ. This CDR3 has 12 amino acids. The CDR3 sequence: CASSAPGGEQYF. CDR3 nucleotide sequence: TGTGCCAGCAGCGCACCCGGCGGCGAGCAGTACTTC. The complete variable domain, with remaining parts taken from reference TRBV7-6 and TRBJ2-7, reads GAGVSQSPRYKVTKRGQDVALRCDPISGHVSLYWYRQALGQGPEFLTYFNYEAQQDKSGLPNDRFSAERPEGSISTLTIQRTEQRDSAMYRCASSAPGGEQYFGPGTRLTVT.

This chain links TRBV5-1 with TRBJ2-5, with 10 bases fitting TRBD2. The J call may be faulty, since TRBJ2-7 better matches the DNA end. The V gene's germline CDR1 is SGHRS and CDR2 YFSETQ. This CDR3 has 16 amino acids. In DNA, the CDR3 is TGCGCCAGCAGCTTAAGCGGGGGGGCCGTAAGGGACGAGCAGTACTTC. Its translation is CASSLSGGAVRDEQYF.

J is TRBJ1-5 and V is TRBV19, with D tentatively TRBD1 (6 bases). Trimming shortened V by 3 bases and J by 2 bases, and 11 bases separated the two germline ends. Germline V gene lookup returns CDR1 LNHDA and CDR2 SQIVND (reference sequence). CDR3 size: 15 residues. CDR3 amino acids: CASSIVAGGNQPQHF. The CDR3 DNA reads as TGTGCCAGTAGTATCGTGGCAGGGGGCAATCAGCCCCAGCATTTT.

The rearrangement links TRBV5-4 to TRBJ2-7, with TRBD1 identical over 8 bases. After removal of 3 bases from V and 5 bases from J, the junction contained 10 bases not matched to a gene. The CDR3 is 15 amino acids. In germline, CDR1 is SGHNT, CDR2 YYREEE (reference sequence). CDR3 in DNA: TGTGCCAGCAGCTCGCAACAGGGGGGCCTGGACGAGCAGTACTTC. Its translation: CASSSQQGGLDEQYF.

In DNA, the CDR3 is TGTGCCAGCAGACGAGCGGGGGTGAGCACAGATACGCAGTATTTT. Its protein is CASRRAGVSTDTQYF. This chain connects TRBV27 to TRBJ2-3; 8 bases are shared with TRBD2. CDR3 size: 15 residues. The V segment lost 6 bases and the J segment 0 bases; nucleotides outside the gene matches: 5. Germline CDR1 is MNHEY and CDR2 is SMNVEV (reference sequence).

This clone appeared a single time. At one end, the junction sequence differs from germline, possibly due to a read error. The chain employs TRBV7-7 and TRBJ2-6; 7 nucleotides align to TRBD1. From germline, CDR1 is SSHAT and CDR2 FNYEAQ (reference sequence). The CDR3 loop spans 15 amino acids. This CDR3 is CASSSTGAGASVLTF. In DNA, the CDR3 is TGTGCTAGCAGCTCAACAGGGGCTGGGGCCAGCGTCCTGACTTTC.

V gene TRBV11-2 combines with J gene TRBJ2-5, with TRBD1 matching over 7 bases. The CDR3 totals 16 residues. V dropped 1 base and J dropped 1; count of bases not matched to a gene: 6. From germline, CDR1 is SGHAT and CDR2 FQNNGV. Written as DNA, the CDR3 is TGTGCCAGCAGCTTAGGGGACAGTCTCCTCCAAGAGACCCAGTACTTC. Protein sequence: CASSLGDSLLQETQYF.

The genes are TRBV11-2 and TRBJ1-6; D unresolved. Germline CDR1 and CDR2: SGHAT and FQNNGV. Trimming removed 4 bases at V and 15 bases at J, with 13 bases between. CDR3 length: 12 residues. The CDR3 spells CASSSNPRSLHF. The DNA of the CDR3 is TGTGCCAGCAGCTCGAACCCTAGAAGCCTCCACTTT.

The CDR3: CASSRTRTDKSSYEQYF. The CDR3 DNA is TGTGCCAGTAGTAGGACTCGGACAGACAAGAGCTCCTACGAGCAGTACTTC. The rearrangement uses TRBV19 and TRBJ2-7, with D perhaps matching TRBD1 (6 bases). The CDR3 extends over 17 amino acids. V lost 4 bases, J lost 0 bases, and 19 bases lay in between. Per the germline V gene, CDR1 is LNHDA and CDR2 is SQIVND (reference sequence).

The rearrangement links TRBV27 to TRBJ2-1, with 10 bases fitting TRBD2. The CDR3 runs to 15 residues. Germline trimming cut 3 bases from V and 6 bases from J; bases unmatched to any gene: 5. The germline gives CDR1 MNHEY, CDR2 SMNVEV (reference sequence). The CDR3 here is CASSFSGGLPNEQFF. In nucleotides, the CDR3 is TGTGCCAGCAGTTTTAGCGGGGGGCTGCCCAATGAGCAGTTCTTC.

This CDR3 is CASSDKGSYEQYF. The CDR3 DNA follows: TGTGCCAGCAGTGATAAAGGGAGCTACGAGCAGTACTTC. J is TRBJ2-7 and V is TRBV2; a weak D match, TRBD2 (5 bases). Trimming shortened V by 3 bases and J by 3 bases, and 9 bases separated the two germline ends. Per germline, CDR1 SNHLY and CDR2 FYNNEI. The CDR3 has 13 amino acids.

The V gene is TRBV11-2, the J gene TRBJ2-7; TRBD1 agrees at 9 bases. The germline gives CDR1 SGHAT, CDR2 FQNNGV. CDR3 size: 13 residues. Unmatched junction bases numbered 5, after V lost 5 bases and J lost 6 bases. The DNA for the CDR3 is TGTGCCAGCAGCCAGACAGGGGGAGGCGAGCAGTACTTC. As protein: CASSQTGGGEQYF. Full variable domain (remainder filled in from reference TRBV11-2 and TRBJ2-7): EAGVAQSPRYKIIEKRQSVAFWCNPISGHATLYWYQQILGQGPKLLIQFQNNGVVDDSQLPKDRFSAERLKGVDSTLKIQPAKLEDSAVYLCASSQTGGGEQYFGPGTRLTVT.

The V gene is TRBV6-1, the J gene TRBJ2-1; TRBD1 is a possible D gene (5 bases). Germline V gene data show CDR1 as MNHNS and CDR2 as SASEGT. V lost 7 bases and J 0 bases, leaving 10 bases between the germline ends. The CDR3 length is 14 residues. The CDR3 sequence: CASKGHLSYNEQFF. The CDR3 bases are TGTGCCAGCAAGGGGCATCTCTCCTACAATGAGCAGTTCTTC.

The rearrangement links TRBV6-5 to TRBJ2-7; 11 nucleotides line up with TRBD2. V was pared by 6 bases and J by 7 bases, with 11 bases of the junction left unmatched. The CDR3 has 15 residues. Germline values: CDR1 MNHEY, CDR2 SVGAGI. The CDR3 nucleotides are TGTGCCAGCAGGGCAGTAGCGGGGGGGCATCGGGAGCAGTACTTC. Its protein is CASRAVAGGHREQYF.

This clone showed up just a few times. The CDR3 here is CASSLGSTEAFF. CDR3 nucleotides: TGCGCCAGCAGCTTAGGGAGCACTGAAGCTTTCTTT. V and J are TRBV5-1 and TRBJ1-1; D call uncertain. Per the germline V gene, CDR1 is SGHRS and CDR2 is YFSETQ. Trimming pared 2 bases from V and 4 bases from J, leaving 6 bases between. The CDR3 covers 12 residues.

CDR3 sequence reads: CASVPGSSFNTIYF. CDR3 DNA sequence: TGTGCCAGTGTCCCAGGGTCCAGTTTCAACACCATATATTTT. The chain couples TRBV2 to TRBJ1-3; D is perhaps TRBD1 (5 bases). The CDR3 runs to 14 residues. The germline V and J ends were trimmed by 9 bases and 7 bases, with 19 bases remaining between them. CDR1 SNHLY and CDR2 FYNNEI come from the germline V gene. The complete variable domain, with remaining parts taken from reference TRBV2 and TRBJ1-3, reads EPEVTQTPSHQVTQMGQEVILRCVPISNHLYFYWYRQILGQKVEFLVSFYNNEISEKSEIFDDQFSVERPDGSNFTLKIRSTKLEDSAMYFCASVPGSSFNTIYFGEGSWLTVV.

V and J are TRBV7-2 and TRBJ1-3; no reliable D call. This CDR3 has 15 amino acids. V was cut by 4 bases and J by 7 bases, with 17 bases left in between. Germline loops: CDR1 SGHTA, CDR2 FQGNSA. The CDR3 sequence is CASSSQRVIGNTIYF. The CDR3 DNA reads as TGTGCCAGCAGCTCCCAGAGGGTTATAGGTAACACCATATATTTT.

The chain joins TRBV18 to TRBJ1-2; D ambiguous. Trimming removed 6 bases from V and 3 bases from J, with 20 bases in between. CDR1 is KGHSH and CDR2 is LQKENI in the germline V gene. The CDR3 runs to 16 residues. CDR3 sequence reads: CASSLLGGGTHYGYTF. DNA of the CDR3: TGTGCCAGCTCCCTCCTCGGTGGAGGCACACACTATGGCTACACCTTC.

This clone was seen a single time. The rearrangement uses TRBV28 and TRBJ1-2, with D perhaps TRBD1 (6 bases). The CDR3 consists of 13 residues. V lost 1 base, J lost 4 bases, and 7 bases lay in between. CDR1 and CDR2 (germline): MDHEN, SYDVKM. This CDR3 is CASSLLGAYGYTF. The CDR3 DNA is TGTGCCAGCAGTTTATTGGGGGCCTATGGCTACACCTTC.

This chain connects TRBV5-6 to TRBJ1-4; a weak D match, TRBD1 (5 bases). V gave up 8 bases and J gave up 9 bases, with 20 bases separating them. The CDR3 runs 14 residues. Germline lookup yields CDR1 SGHDT and CDR2 YYEEEE. The CDR3 nucleotides read TGTGCCAGTAGGCTCCGGGGAGGGACCCAAAAACTGTTTTTT. Amino acid sequence: CASRLRGGTQKLFF.